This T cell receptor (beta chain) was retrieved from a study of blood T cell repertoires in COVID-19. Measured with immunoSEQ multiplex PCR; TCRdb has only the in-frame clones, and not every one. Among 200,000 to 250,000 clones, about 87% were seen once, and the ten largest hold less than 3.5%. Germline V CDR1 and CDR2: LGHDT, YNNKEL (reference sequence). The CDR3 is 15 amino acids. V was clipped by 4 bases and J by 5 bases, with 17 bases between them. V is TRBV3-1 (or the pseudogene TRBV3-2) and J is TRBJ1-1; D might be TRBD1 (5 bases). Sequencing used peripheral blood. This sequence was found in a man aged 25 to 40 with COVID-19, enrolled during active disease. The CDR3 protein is CASSPGKGFETEAFF. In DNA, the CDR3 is TGTGCCAGCAGCCCTGGGAAGGGGTTTGAGACTGAAGCTTTCTTT.